The 21 T cell receptor beta chains in this list originate from one sample, sequenced in a study of cytomegalovirus exposure and HLA in healthy donors. Both 60 Vbeta primers and 13 Jbeta primers went into the PCR. Sequencing used immunoSEQ multiplex PCR; TCRdb keeps in-frame clones, though not all of them. The profile shows about 130,000 clones, 65% to 90% of them singletons. The specimen was PBMCs. These receptors were collected from a woman aged 18 to 35 in good health and CMV-seropositive.

The chain has TRBV19 and TRBJ2-1; a weak D match, TRBD1 (5 bases). V lost 3 bases and J lost 7, with 16 bases in between. This CDR3 is built from 15 residues. CDR1 is LNHDA, CDR2 SQIVND, per germline (reference sequence). DNA for the CDR3: TGTGCCAGTAGTATGCCCAGGGCGCTGAGGAATGAGCAGTTCTTC. This translates into CASSMPRALRNEQFF.

This chain uses TRBV6-1 with TRBJ2-1; TRBD1 aligns across 7 bases. CDR1 is MNHNS, CDR2 SASEGT, per germline. Trimming at V came to 8 bases and at J to 4 bases, leaving 8 bases not matched to a gene. There are 14 residues in the CDR3. The CDR3 coding sequence is TGTGCCAGCTGGGACAGTCAATTATACAATGAGCAGTTCTTC. Protein product: CASWDSQLYNEQFF.

This chain links TRBV4-1 with TRBJ1-1, with 9 bases identical to TRBD1. CDR1 and CDR2 from the germline V gene are MGHRA and YSYEKL. With 5 bases clipped from V and 8 bases from J, the junction kept 12 bases outside the gene matches. The CDR3 has 15 residues. This CDR3 reads CASSTGQGRLQEAFF. CDR3 bases: TGCGCCAGCAGCACCGGACAGGGGAGGTTACAGGAAGCTTTCTTT.

This clone has only one observation. The chain couples TRBV6-5 to TRBJ2-7, with TRBD2 as a possible D gene (6 bases). V lost 0 bases, J lost 2 bases, and 11 bases lay in between. In germline, CDR1 is MNHEY, CDR2 SVGAGI. The CDR3 is made up of 15 amino acids. CDR3 in DNA: TGTGCCAGCAGTTACTCGGTAGGGGAGGCCTACGAGCAGTACTTC. It translates to CASSYSVGEAYEQYF.

The J gene is TRBJ2-2, the V gene TRBV7-9, with a possible D match to TRBD1 (8 bases). V shed 6 bases and J shed 2 bases, with 16 bases lying between them. This CDR3 has 16 residues. Germline assignment: CDR1 SEHNR and CDR2 FQNEAQ (reference sequence). For the CDR3, the DNA is TGTGCCAGCAGAAGCAACAGGGGGGGAAACACCGGGGAGCTGTTTTTT. The encoded protein is CASRSNRGGNTGELFF.

The chain is built from TRBV2 and TRBJ1-2, with D possibly TRBD1 on 5 matching bases. V lost 6 bases to trimming and J lost 0 bases, with 14 bases between them. Germline-derived CDR1 and CDR2 are SNHLY and FYNNEI. The CDR3 sequence is 15 residues long. The CDR3 DNA follows: TGTGCCAGCAGCGGGCAGGGCCTAGCTAACTATGGCTACACCTTC. Encoded protein: CASSGQGLANYGYTF. The complete variable domain, with remaining parts taken from reference TRBV2 and TRBJ1-2, reads EPEVTQTPSHQVTQMGQEVILRCVPISNHLYFYWYRQILGQKVEFLVSFYNNEISEKSEIFDDQFSVERPDGSNFTLKIRSTKLEDSAMYFCASSGQGLANYGYTFGSGTRLTVV.

The chain is built from TRBV5-4 and TRBJ1-5; the match to TRBD1 covers 7 bases. This CDR3 is 14 amino acids long. Trimming removed 2 bases from V and 7 bases from J; junction bases left unmatched: 6. In germline, CDR1 is SGHNT, CDR2 YYREEE (reference sequence). The CDR3 region has the DNA TGTGCCAGCAGCTTACAGGGGTCGGGGCAGCCCCAGCATTTT. It encodes CASSLQGSGQPQHF.

The chain joins TRBV2 to TRBJ2-5; maybe TRBD2 (7 bases). Between the trimmed V and J ends, which lost 6 bases and 1 base, there was a span of 15 bases. The CDR3 is 15 amino acids. Germline V gene lookup returns CDR1 SNHLY and CDR2 FYNNEI. DNA for the CDR3: TGTGCCAGCAGCCCCCTCGCGGGGGCCCAAGAGACCCAGTACTTC. It codes for CASSPLAGAQETQYF.

This sequence joins TRBV9 and TRBJ2-3, with 9 nucleotides matching TRBD2. Germline loops: CDR1 SGDLS, CDR2 YYNGEE. V lost 3 bases to trimming and J lost 1 base; unmatched junction nucleotides: 0. The CDR3 consists of 14 residues. CDR3 residues: CASSGTSGTDTQYF. The DNA of the CDR3 is TGTGCCAGCAGCGGGACTAGCGGCACAGATACGCAGTATTTT.

V gene TRBV28 combines with J gene TRBJ1-1; 8 bases map to TRBD1. Losses at the gene ends were 5 bases for V and 3 bases for J; bases not matched to a gene: 8. The CDR3 runs to 15 residues. CDR1 and CDR2 from the germline V gene are MDHEN and SYDVKM. Written as DNA, the CDR3 is TGTGCCAGCAGTCCTCACAGGGGGGAGGACACTGAAGCTTTCTTT. Its protein product is CASSPHRGEDTEAFF.

CDR3 DNA: TGTGCCATCAGCCCTACTAGCGGGGATCTCTACGAGCAGTACTTC. Translated, it gives CAISPTSGDLYEQYF. The gene calls are TRBV10-3 and TRBJ2-5, with 10 bases identical to TRBD2. Judging by the DNA end, TRBJ2-7 fits better; the J call may be wrong. This CDR3 spans 15 amino acids. Germline V gives CDR1 ENHRY, CDR2 SYGVKD.

V and J are TRBV29-1 and TRBJ1-1; TRBD1 matches at 7 bases. This CDR3 has 14 amino acids. The V segment lost 2 bases and the J segment 1 base; nucleotides outside the gene matches: 4. Germline values: CDR1 SQVTM, CDR2 ANQGSEA. For the CDR3, the DNA is TGCAGCGTTGAAAGGCAGGGGGGGAACACTGAAGCTTTCTTT. It is translated as CSVERQGGNTEAFF.

The chain has TRBV12-5 and TRBJ1-1, with no clear D. The CDR3 loop spans 15 amino acids. Trimming removed 2 bases at V and 3 bases at J, with 13 bases between. The germline V gene encodes CDR1 LGHNT and CDR2 FRNRAP. The CDR3 region has the DNA TGTGCTAGTGGTTTGACGGACCCCGGGGACACTGAAGCTTTCTTT. The encoded protein is CASGLTDPGDTEAFF.

This chain links TRBV7-9 with TRBJ2-3; a possible D gene is TRBD1 (6 bases). This CDR3 has 15 amino acids. Trimming cost V 5 bases and J 1 base, with 13 bases left between them. Germline CDR1 SEHNR, CDR2 FQNEAQ (reference sequence). CDR3 region: CASSKQGSGTDTQYF. The DNA of the CDR3 is TGTGCCAGCAGCAAACAGGGTTCTGGCACAGATACGCAGTATTTT.

This chain links TRBV6-1 with TRBJ1-1; the match to TRBD1 covers 8 bases. Germline V gene data show CDR1 as MNHNS and CDR2 as SASEGT. V trimming: 6 bases; J trimming: 8 bases; junction bases outside the gene matches: 5. This CDR3 is built from 12 residues. The DNA for the CDR3 is TGTGCCAGCAGAGAGTGGACAGGGGAAGCTTTCTTT. Residues: CASREWTGEAFF.

There are a few counts of this clone. At one end the junction does not follow the germline gene, possibly because of a read error. The gene calls are TRBV6-1 and TRBJ1-1; D not resolved. Germline CDR1 MNHNS, CDR2 SASEGT. CDR3 length: 12 residues. For the CDR3, the DNA is TGTGCCAGCAGTGCTTTTTACACGGAAGCTTTCTTT. Amino acids: CASSAFYTEAFF.

Worth noting for this clone: This sample includes further DNA sequences coding for the same CDR3. V gene TRBV4-1 combines with J gene TRBJ1-2; 11 nucleotides match TRBD1. V dropped 3 bases and J dropped 3; count of bases not matched to a gene: 3. Germline CDR1 and CDR2: MGHRA and YSYEKL. The CDR3 runs to 15 residues. The CDR3 region is CASSQPGQGDYGYTF. The CDR3 DNA reads TGCGCCAGCAGCCAGCCGGGACAGGGGGACTATGGCTACACCTTC.

The chain has TRBV6-6 and TRBJ1-5, with a possible D match to TRBD1 (5 bases). The CDR3 covers 13 residues. Germline CDR1 and CDR2: MNHNY and SVGAGI (reference sequence). V lost 7 bases to trimming and J lost 4 bases, with 11 bases between them. DNA for the CDR3: TGTGCCAGCAAGGGCAGGGATAATCAGCCCCAGCATTTT. Residues: CASKGRDNQPQHF.

This clone was observed once. This chain joins TRBV5-6 and TRBJ2-5; 10 nucleotides align to TRBD2. The end of the DNA aligns better with TRBJ2-7, so the J call may be wrong. Per germline, CDR1 SGHDT and CDR2 YYEEEE. The CDR3 sequence is 14 residues long. DNA of the CDR3: TGTGCCAGCAGCTTAGCGGGGGGGCGGTACGAGCAGTACTTC. Translation: CASSLAGGRYEQYF.

This clone was observed once. This chain connects TRBV5-1 to TRBJ2-5, with TRBD1 identical over 7 bases. CDR1 and CDR2 (germline): SGHRS, YFSETQ. This CDR3 is built from 15 residues. V shed 2 bases and J 4 bases; nucleotides not matched to a gene: 8. CDR3 sequence (DNA): TGCGCCAGCAGCTTTCTGGGCCCAGGGGGAGAGACCCAGTACTTC. Translation gives CASSFLGPGGETQYF. The whole variable domain, remainder taken from reference TRBV5-1 and TRBJ2-5, is KAGVTQTPRYLIKTRGQQVTLSCSPISGHRSVSWYQQTPGQGLQFLFEYFSETQRNKGNFPGRFSGRQFSNSRSEMNVSTLELGDSALYLCASSFLGPGGETQYFGPGTRLLVL.

CDR3 sequence reads: CASSFRTMTGGELFF. CDR3 DNA: TGTGCCAGCAGCTTTCGGACAATGACGGGCGGGGAGCTGTTTTTT. The V gene is TRBV7-9, the J gene TRBJ2-2; D may be TRBD1 (5 bases). Germline V CDR1 and CDR2: SEHNR, FQNEAQ (reference sequence). V dropped 3 bases and J dropped 7 bases, with 15 bases sitting between them. This CDR3 is built from 15 residues.